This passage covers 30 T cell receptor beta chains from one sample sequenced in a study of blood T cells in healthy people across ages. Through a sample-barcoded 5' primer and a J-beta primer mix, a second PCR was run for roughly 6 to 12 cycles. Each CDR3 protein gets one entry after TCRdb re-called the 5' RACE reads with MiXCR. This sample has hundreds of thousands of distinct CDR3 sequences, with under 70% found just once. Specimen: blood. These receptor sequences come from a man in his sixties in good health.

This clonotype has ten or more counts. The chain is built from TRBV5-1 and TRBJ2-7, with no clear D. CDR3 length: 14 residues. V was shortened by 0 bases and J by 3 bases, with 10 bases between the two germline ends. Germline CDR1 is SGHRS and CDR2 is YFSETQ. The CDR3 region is CASSLGPSSYEQYF. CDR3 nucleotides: TGCGCCAGCAGCTTGGGCCCTTCAAGCTACGAGCAGTACTTC.

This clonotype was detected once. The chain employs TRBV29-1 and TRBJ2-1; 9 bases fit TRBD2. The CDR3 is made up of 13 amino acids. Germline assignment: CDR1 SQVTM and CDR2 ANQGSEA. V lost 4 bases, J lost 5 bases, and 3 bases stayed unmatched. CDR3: CSVAAGGNNEQFF. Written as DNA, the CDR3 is TGCAGCGTTGCAGCGGGGGGTAACAATGAGCAGTTCTTC.

The CDR3 DNA reads as TGCGCCAGCAGTGGCCGGGACAGCCCACAAGAGACCCAGTACTTC. This translates into CASSGRDSPQETQYF. J is TRBJ2-5 and V is TRBV10-2, with 7 bases identical to TRBD1. Per the germline V gene, CDR1 is WSHSY and CDR2 is SAAADI. V gave up 4 bases and J gave up 2 bases; unmatched junction bases: 7. The CDR3 length is 15 residues.

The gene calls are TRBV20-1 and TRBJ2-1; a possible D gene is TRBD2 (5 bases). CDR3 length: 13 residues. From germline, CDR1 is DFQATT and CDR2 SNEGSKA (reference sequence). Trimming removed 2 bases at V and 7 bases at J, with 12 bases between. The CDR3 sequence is CSARRSGMNEQFF. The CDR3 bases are TGCAGTGCTAGACGGAGCGGTATGAATGAGCAGTTCTTC.

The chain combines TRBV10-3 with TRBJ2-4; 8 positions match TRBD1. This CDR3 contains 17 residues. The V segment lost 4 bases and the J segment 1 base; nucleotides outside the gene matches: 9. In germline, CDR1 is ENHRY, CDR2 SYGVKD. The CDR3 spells CAISATDREWAKNIQYF. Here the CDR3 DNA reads TGTGCCATCAGTGCTACGGACAGGGAATGGGCCAAAAACATTCAGTACTTC.

CDR3 DNA: TGTGCCAGTAGTCGCACGGGGATAGGGCAGTTCTTC. It codes for CASSRTGIGQFF. V usage is TRBV19 and J usage is TRBJ2-1, with D perhaps TRBD2 (5 bases). The V gene's germline CDR1 is LNHDA and CDR2 SQIVND (reference sequence). V was cut by 5 bases and J by 12 bases, with 14 bases left in between. This CDR3 has 12 amino acids.

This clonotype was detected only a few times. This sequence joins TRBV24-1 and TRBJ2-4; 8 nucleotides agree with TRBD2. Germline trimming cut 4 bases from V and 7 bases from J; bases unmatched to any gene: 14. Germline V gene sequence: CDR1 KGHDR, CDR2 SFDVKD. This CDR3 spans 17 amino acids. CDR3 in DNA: TGTGCCACCAGTGAGGGAGGGGCTAGCGGGTACACGAACATTCAGTACTTC. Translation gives CATSEGGASGYTNIQYF.

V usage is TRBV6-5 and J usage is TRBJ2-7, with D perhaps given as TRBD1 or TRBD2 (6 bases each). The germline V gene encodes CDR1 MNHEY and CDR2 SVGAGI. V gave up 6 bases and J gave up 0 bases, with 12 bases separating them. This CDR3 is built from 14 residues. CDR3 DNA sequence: TGTGCCAGCAGACGCGGGACACACTCCTACGAGCAGTACTTC. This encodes CASRRGTHSYEQYF.

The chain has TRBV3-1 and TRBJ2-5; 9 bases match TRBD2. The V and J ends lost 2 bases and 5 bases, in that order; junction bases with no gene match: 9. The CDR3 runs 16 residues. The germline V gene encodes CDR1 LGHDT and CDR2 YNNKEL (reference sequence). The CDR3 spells CASSQRLAGGRETQYF. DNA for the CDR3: TGTGCCAGCAGCCAACGACTCGCGGGGGGGCGGGAGACCCAGTACTTC.

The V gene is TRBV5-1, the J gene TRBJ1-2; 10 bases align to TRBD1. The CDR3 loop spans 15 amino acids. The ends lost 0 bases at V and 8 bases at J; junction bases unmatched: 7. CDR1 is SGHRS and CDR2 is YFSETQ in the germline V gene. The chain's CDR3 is CASSLGSGQGFGYTF. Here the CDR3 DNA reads TGCGCCAGCAGCTTGGGATCGGGACAGGGGTTCGGCTACACCTTC.

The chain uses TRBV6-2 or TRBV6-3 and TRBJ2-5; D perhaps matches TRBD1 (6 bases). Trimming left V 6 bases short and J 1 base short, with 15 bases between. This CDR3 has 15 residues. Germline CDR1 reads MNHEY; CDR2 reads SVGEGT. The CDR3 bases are TGTGCCAGCAGCCCTACAGGGATTTCCCAAGAGACCCAGTACTTC. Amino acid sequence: CASSPTGISQETQYF.

The CDR3 sequence is CATSRDLLTGGETQYF. The DNA for the CDR3 is TGTGCCACCAGCAGAGACCTCTTGACAGGGGGAGAGACCCAGTACTTC. The rearrangement uses TRBV15 and TRBJ2-5, with 9 bases that match TRBD1. CDR3 length: 16 amino acids. Germline-derived CDR1 and CDR2 are LNHNV and YYDKDF (reference sequence). With V trimmed by 0 bases and J by 4 bases, 6 bases remained unmatched. Drawing the rest from reference TRBV15 and TRBJ2-5, the complete variable domain is DAMVIQNPRYQVTQFGKPVTLSCSQTLNHNVMYWYQQKSSQAPKLLFHYYDKDFNNEADTPDNFQSRRPNTSFCFLDIRSPGLGDTAMYLCATSRDLLTGGETQYFGPGTRLLVL.

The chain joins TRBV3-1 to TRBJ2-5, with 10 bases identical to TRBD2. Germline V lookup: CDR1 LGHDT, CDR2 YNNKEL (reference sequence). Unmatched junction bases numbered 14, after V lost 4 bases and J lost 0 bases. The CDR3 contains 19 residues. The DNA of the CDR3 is TGTGCCAGCAGCCCTATTTACTGGGCTAGCGGGGGAAACCAAGAGACCCAGTACTTC. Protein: CASSPIYWASGGNQETQYF.

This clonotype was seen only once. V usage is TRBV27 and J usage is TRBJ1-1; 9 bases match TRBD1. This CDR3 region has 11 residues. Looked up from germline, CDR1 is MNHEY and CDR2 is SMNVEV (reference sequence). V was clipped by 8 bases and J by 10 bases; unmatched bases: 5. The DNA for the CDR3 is TGTGCCAGCTGGGGACAGGGTCGAGCTTTCTTT. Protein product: CASWGQGRAFF.

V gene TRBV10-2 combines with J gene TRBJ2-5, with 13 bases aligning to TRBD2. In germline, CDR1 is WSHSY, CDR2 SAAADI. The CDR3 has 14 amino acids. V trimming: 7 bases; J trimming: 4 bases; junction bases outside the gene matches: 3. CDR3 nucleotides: TGCGCCAGCACCGGGACTAGCGGGGTAGAGACCCAGTACTTC. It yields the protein CASTGTSGVETQYF.

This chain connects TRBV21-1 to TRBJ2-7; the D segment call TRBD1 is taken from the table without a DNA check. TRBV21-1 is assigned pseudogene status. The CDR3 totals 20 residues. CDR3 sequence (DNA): TGTGCCAGCAGCAAATTTTTGCCCACAGGGGGCGGGAGTTCAGCCTACGAGCAGTACTTC. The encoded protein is CASSKFLPTGGGSSAYEQYF.

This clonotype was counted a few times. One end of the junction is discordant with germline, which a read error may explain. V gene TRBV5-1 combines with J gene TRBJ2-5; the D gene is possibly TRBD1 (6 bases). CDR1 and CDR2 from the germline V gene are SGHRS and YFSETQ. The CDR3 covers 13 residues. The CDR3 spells CASSWDTQETQYF. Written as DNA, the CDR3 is TGTGCCAGCAGTTGGGACACCCAAGAGACCCAGTACTTC.

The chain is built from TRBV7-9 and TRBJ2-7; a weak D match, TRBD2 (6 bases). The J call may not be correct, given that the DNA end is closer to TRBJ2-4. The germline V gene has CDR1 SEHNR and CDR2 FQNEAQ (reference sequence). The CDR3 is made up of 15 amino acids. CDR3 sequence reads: CASSPVELAKAIQYF. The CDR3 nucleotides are TGTGCCAGCAGCCCGGTCGAACTAGCCAAAGCCATTCAGTACTTC.

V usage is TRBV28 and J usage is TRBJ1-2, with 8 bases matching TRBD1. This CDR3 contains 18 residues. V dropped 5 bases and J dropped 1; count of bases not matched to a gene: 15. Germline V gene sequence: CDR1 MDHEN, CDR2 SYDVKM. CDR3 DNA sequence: TGTGCCAGCAGTCCATCCCGACAGGGGACGGACTTTAACTATGGCTACACCTTC. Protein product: CASSPSRQGTDFNYGYTF.

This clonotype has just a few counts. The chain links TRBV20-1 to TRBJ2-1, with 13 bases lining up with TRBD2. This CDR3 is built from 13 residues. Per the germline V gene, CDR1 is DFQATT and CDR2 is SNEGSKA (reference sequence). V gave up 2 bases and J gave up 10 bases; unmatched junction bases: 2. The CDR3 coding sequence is TGCAGTGCTAGAAGGACTAGCGGGGGCGAGCAGTTCTTC. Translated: CSARRTSGGEQFF.

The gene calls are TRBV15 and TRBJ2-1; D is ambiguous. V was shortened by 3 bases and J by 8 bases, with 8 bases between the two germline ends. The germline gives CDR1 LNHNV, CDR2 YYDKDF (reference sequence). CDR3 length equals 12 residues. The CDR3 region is CATSSRVHEQFF. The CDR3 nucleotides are TGTGCCACCAGCAGCCGCGTCCATGAGCAGTTCTTC.

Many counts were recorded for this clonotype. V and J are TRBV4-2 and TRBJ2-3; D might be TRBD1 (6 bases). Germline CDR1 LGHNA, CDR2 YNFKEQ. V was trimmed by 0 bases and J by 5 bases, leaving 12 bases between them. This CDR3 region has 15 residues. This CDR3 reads CASSQELGGRDTQYF. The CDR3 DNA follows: TGTGCCAGCAGCCAAGAATTAGGGGGTCGAGATACGCAGTATTTT.

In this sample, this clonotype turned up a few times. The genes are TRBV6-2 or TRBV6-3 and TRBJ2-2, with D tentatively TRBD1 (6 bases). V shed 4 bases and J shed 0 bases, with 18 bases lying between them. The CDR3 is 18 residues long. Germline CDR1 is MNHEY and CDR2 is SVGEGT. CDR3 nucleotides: TGTGCCAGCAGTTCCTGGGACACCTCGACCTCGAACACCGGGGAGCTGTTTTTT. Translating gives CASSSWDTSTSNTGELFF.

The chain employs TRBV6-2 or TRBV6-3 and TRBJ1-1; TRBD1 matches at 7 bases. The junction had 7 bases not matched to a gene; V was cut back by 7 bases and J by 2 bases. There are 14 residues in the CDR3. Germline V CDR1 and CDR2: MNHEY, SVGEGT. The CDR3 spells CASTSGGLNTEAFF. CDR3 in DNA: TGTGCCAGCACTTCAGGGGGTTTAAACACTGAAGCTTTCTTT.

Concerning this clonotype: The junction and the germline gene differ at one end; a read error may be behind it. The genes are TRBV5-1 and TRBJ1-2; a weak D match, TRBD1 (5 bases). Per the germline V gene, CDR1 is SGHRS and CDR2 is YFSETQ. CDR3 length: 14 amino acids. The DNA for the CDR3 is TGCGCCAGCAGCTTGGGATTTGGGGACTATGGCTGCACCTTC. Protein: CASSLGFGDYGCTF.

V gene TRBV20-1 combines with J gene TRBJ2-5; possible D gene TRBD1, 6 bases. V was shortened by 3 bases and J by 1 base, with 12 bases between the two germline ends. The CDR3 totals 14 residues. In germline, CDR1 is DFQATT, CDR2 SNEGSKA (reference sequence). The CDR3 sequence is CSASPGAIQETQYF. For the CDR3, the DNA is TGCAGTGCTAGCCCAGGGGCGATCCAAGAGACCCAGTACTTC.

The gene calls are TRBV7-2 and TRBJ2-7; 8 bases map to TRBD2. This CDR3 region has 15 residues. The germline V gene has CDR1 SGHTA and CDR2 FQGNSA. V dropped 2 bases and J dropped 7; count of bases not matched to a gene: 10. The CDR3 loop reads CASSLSGGAPHEQYF. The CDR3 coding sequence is TGTGCCAGCAGCTTATCGGGGGGGGCTCCCCATGAGCAGTACTTC.

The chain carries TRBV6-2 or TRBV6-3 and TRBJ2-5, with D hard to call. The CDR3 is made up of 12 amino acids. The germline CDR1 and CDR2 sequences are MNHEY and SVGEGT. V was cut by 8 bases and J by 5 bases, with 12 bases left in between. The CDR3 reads CASAKFRETQYF. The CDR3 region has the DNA TGTGCCAGCGCTAAATTTCGCGAGACCCAGTACTTC.

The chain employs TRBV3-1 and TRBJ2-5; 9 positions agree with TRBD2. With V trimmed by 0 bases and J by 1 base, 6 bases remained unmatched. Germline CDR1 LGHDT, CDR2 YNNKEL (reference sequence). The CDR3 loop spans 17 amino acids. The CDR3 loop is CASSQDGPAGGQETQYF. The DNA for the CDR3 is TGTGCCAGCAGCCAAGATGGTCCAGCGGGGGGCCAAGAGACCCAGTACTTC.

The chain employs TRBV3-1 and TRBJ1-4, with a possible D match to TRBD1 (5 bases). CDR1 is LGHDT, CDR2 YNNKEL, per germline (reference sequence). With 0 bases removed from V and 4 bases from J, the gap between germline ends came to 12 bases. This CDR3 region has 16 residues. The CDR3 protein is CASSQELGGYNEKLFF. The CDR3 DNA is TGTGCCAGCAGCCAAGAACTGGGGGGATATAATGAAAAACTGTTTTTT.